Listed below are T cell receptor beta chains from one sample, sequenced in a study of neurological immune-mediated disorders. Via MiXCR, TCRdb re-called the 5' RACE reads, giving one row per CDR3 protein. The repertoire holds 65,000 to 70,000 distinct CDR3 sequences, with about 4% as singletons. Sample: PBMCs. The receptors originated from a man aged 30 to 39 with multiple sclerosis. Each CDR3 is given with its conserved first and last residue. The D gene is left open where the match is weak. Size tells how often a clone was seen (once, few, many) or the class of an expanded clone, and some rows leave it out.

TGTGCCAGCAGGAGTGGAGGGGTTGGGGGATTGAACACTGAAGCTTTCTTT CASRSGGVGGLNTEAFF TRBJ1-1 TRBV7-9 many -
TGCAGTGCTAGACCTACAGGGGTTGATGGCTACACCTTC CSARPTGVDGYTF TRBJ1-2 TRBV20-1 many TRBD1
TGTGCCAGCAGTGAAAGCAATGCCGGGACGGCTAACTATGGCTACACCTTC CASSESNAGTANYGYTF TRBJ1-2 TRBV2 many -
TGCGCCAGCAGCTTGGACACAGGGAACACTGAAGCTTTCTTT CASSLDTGNTEAFF TRBJ1-1 TRBV5-1 few -
TGTGCCAGCAGCTTTGACAGAGCGACGGGGACTGAAGCTTTCTTT CASSFDRATGTEAFF TRBJ1-1 TRBV3-1 many -
TGCGCCAGCGGAGAGACAGGAAGCTTTCAGCATTTT CASGETGSFQHF TRBJ1-5 TRBV10-2 many -
TGTGCCAGCACCCCCCCTCGGGACACTGAAGCTTTCTTT CASTPPRDTEAFF TRBJ1-1 TRBV7-9 many -
TGTGCCAGCAGTCAGCCACAAAGTGAAGCTTTCTTT CASSQPQSEAFF TRBJ1-1 TRBV12-3/TRBV12-4 many -
TGTGCCACCAGCGGATCGCTCGGGCATGGCTACACCTTC CATSGSLGHGYTF TRBJ1-2 TRBV15 many -
TGCAGTGCCTCCCGAGTAGCGGGGGATGTCCAAGAGACCCAGTACTTC CSASRVAGDVQETQYF TRBJ2-5 TRBV20-1 many TRBD2
TGTGCCAGCAGTGAAGCAAGCTCCGGGGAGCTGTTTTTT CASSEASSGELFF TRBJ2-2 TRBV6-1 few -
TGCGCCAGCAGCCTACGACTTCCTGTCACAGATACGCAGTATTTT CASSLRLPVTDTQYF TRBJ2-3 TRBV5-1 many -
TGTGCCAGCAGTTCTGACAGGGGGTTTGAAAAACTGTTTTTT CASSSDRGFEKLFF TRBJ1-4 TRBV7-9 many TRBD1
TGCGCCAGCAGCCAAGGTTTGGACAGCAACTATGGCTACACCTTC CASSQGLDSNYGYTF TRBJ1-2 TRBV4-1 many -
TGTGCCAGCAGCCGGGGGGGGACTAATGAAAAACTGTTTTTT CASSRGGTNEKLFF TRBJ1-4 TRBV7-9 many -
TGCGCCAGCAGCGGGCCAGGGAGCTCCTACAATGAGCAGTTCTTC CASSGPGSSYNEQFF TRBJ2-1 TRBV5-1 many -
TGCAGTGCCCTGGGTCCCACCGTCGGTACAGATACGCAGTATTTT CSALGPTVGTDTQYF TRBJ2-3 TRBV20-1 - -
TGTGCCAGCAGTTCACACAGGGTCGCCGAGCAGTACTTC CASSSHRVAEQYF TRBJ2-7 TRBV6-2/TRBV6-3 many -
TGCAGTGCTAGCGCCCCTCAACCAGATACGCAGTATTTT CSASAPQPDTQYF TRBJ2-3 TRBV20-1 many -
TGTGCCAGCAGCCTCAGCGGGGGGGTCACAGATACGCAGTATTTT CASSLSGGVTDTQYF TRBJ2-3 TRBV7-7 many TRBD2
TGCGCCAGCAGAATAGGGGACAACAATGAGCAGTTCTTC CASRIGDNNEQFF TRBJ2-1 TRBV5-1 many -
TGCAGTGCTAGTGGCGGGTACAATGAGCAGTTCTTC CSASGGYNEQFF TRBJ2-1 TRBV20-1 many -
TGCGCCAGCAGCCGCGGGGACAGGGGGCTGGGCACTGAAGCTTTCTTT CASSRGDRGLGTEAFF TRBJ1-1 TRBV5-1 many TRBD1
TGCGCCAGCAGCGTCCGCAACCACCCAGGGGGAGCTTTCTTT CASSVRNHPGGAFF TRBJ1-1 TRBV5-1 many TRBD1
TGTGCCAGCAGTTTATCGATCTACAATGAGCAGTTCTTC CASSLSIYNEQFF TRBJ2-1 TRBV12-3/TRBV12-4 many -
TGTGCCGGCTGTAAACAGGGGGGGGAGACCCAGTACTTC CAGCKQGGETQYF TRBJ2-5 TRBV2 many -
TGTGCCATCAGTTCCGGCTCAGAGGTAAATCAGCCCCAGCATTTT CAISSGSEVNQPQHF TRBJ1-5 TRBV10-3 - -
TGTGCCAGCAGTTACTCCGGCGGTACTGCGCAGCCCCAGCATTTT CASSYSGGTAQPQHF TRBJ1-5 TRBV6-5 many -
TGCGCCAGCAGCTTAAGGGGTAGCGGGACGTACCAAGAGACCCAGTACTTC CASSLRGSGTYQETQYF TRBJ2-5 TRBV5-1 many TRBD2
TGTGCCAGCAGCTTTGGTAGGGGCCAACCCTACGAGCAGTACTTC CASSFGRGQPYEQYF TRBJ2-7 TRBV7-2 many -
TGTGCCACCAGCATGGGCCTCAAGCAAGAGACCCAGTACTTC CATSMGLKQETQYF TRBJ2-5 TRBV15 - -
TGCGCCAGCAGCTTGTCGGGACGATACGTTAGCGAGCAGTACTTC CASSLSGRYVSEQYF TRBJ2-7 TRBV5-1 many -
TGCAGTGCTAGAGAGGAGACCCAGTACTTC CSAREETQYF TRBJ2-5 TRBV20-1 many -
TGCAGTGCTAGAGCCGGGACAGGACCTGGGCCCCAGAATTTT CSARAGTGPGPQNF TRBJ1-5 TRBV20-1 many TRBD1
TGTGCCAGCAGCCTCACCGATGCTACAGGACCCTACGAGCAGTACTTC CASSLTDATGPYEQYF TRBJ2-7 TRBV13 many -
TGCGCCAGCAGTTTAAGTGGGGGGACGCAAGAGACCCAGTACTTC CASSLSGGTQETQYF TRBJ2-5 TRBV5-1 many -
TGCAGTGCTAGAAAGGACTGGGAAGTAGGCGAGCAGTACTTC CSARKDWEVGEQYF TRBJ2-7 TRBV20-1 many -
TGTGCCATCAGTGAACGGACGGTGTTCGAGCAGTACTTC CAISERTVFEQYF TRBJ2-7 TRBV10-3 - -
TGCAGTGCTAGAGAGTTCCCCGGGTCCCTCTACGAGCAGTACTTC CSAREFPGSLYEQYF TRBJ2-7 TRBV20-1 many -
TGTGCCAGCAGCGTAGGGGGCAGCCGTAACTATGGCTACACCTTC CASSVGGSRNYGYTF TRBJ1-2 TRBV9 many -
TGTGCCAGCAGTTTCCGCTCTGGGGCCAACGTCCTGACTTTC CASSFRSGANVLTF TRBJ2-6 TRBV6-2/TRBV6-3 many -
TGCAGTTCAACGGGCTATGCGCAGAACACTGAAGCTTTCTTT CSSTGYAQNTEAFF TRBJ1-1 TRBV20-1 many -